The source of this T cell receptor (beta chain) is a study of Ad26.COV2.S vaccination and SARS-CoV-2 variants (dated by TCRdb to the early 2020s). Broadly, across the study: Donors in the vaccine arm were drawn from COV1001, a multicentre, randomized, double-blind, placebo-controlled phase I-IIa trial testing Ad26.COV2.S in healthy adults. Throughout the experiments and outcome assessment, investigators stayed blinded to trial group allocation. The specificity and breadth of SARS-CoV-2-reactive T cell receptors after Ad26.COV2.S vaccination were assessed by TCRbeta repertoire sequencing. Ad26.COV2.S was administered intramuscularly at a dose of 5x10^10 or 1x10^11 viral particles, either as one shot or as two shots given 56 days apart. Trial participants were randomized into five groups of five, in which low-dose or high-dose Ad26.COV2.S was given once or twice, or placebo was given on both occasions. The TCR-sequenced set comprised approximately 32 samples: some 20 Ad26.COV2.S vaccine recipients, 5 placebo recipients and 8 SARS-CoV-2 convalescent individuals.

What the work shows at the level of the full study, not this receptor alone: Comparable non-spike TCR breadth was observed between vaccine and placebo recipients, consistent with only spike being contained in the vaccine. Comparing responses between vaccine doses or regimens was not something the study was powered to do. Compared with placebo recipients, Ad26.COV2.S recipients showed higher spike-specific TCR breadth (P = 0.0014). It was noted by the authors that total T cell responses may have been underestimated by the TCR breadth and depth analyses. Substantial breadth of spike-specific CD8+ and CD4+ T cell responses was reported after vaccination.

Concerning this clone: The specificity of this receptor is unknown. Base qualities are not provided; no much larger clone lies one nucleotide away.

Per the germline V gene (reference sequence), LNHDA is the CDR1 and SQIVND is the CDR2. Trimming at the junction amounts to 10 bases on V and 2 bases on J, and the germline ends lie 14 bases apart. There are 14 amino acids in the CDR3, from cysteine to phenylalanine inclusive. CDR3 DNA is the only sequence kept; it has 42 bases, read in frame from the first base. The sample's treatment or condition label, decoded: roughly 19 received Ad26.COV2.S at low or high dose, single or two shots; 5 received placebo; per-sample allocation not given. Repertoires of vaccine and placebo recipients were sequenced from samples collected on day 63 after the first injection. In Cohort 1b, about two dozen adults aged 18-55 years were enrolled at a single site in Boston, USA, between 29 July and 7 August 2020. Ad26.COV2.S was a replication-incompetent adenovirus type 26 vector that expressed a prefusion-stabilized SARS-CoV-2 spike protein derived from the original Wuhan strain.

The immunoSEQ Assay was the method used to sequence TCRbeta CDR3 regions. After extraction, genomic DNA underwent amplification by bias-controlled multiplex PCR, followed by high-throughput sequencing. Concerning the study's data processing: To quantify the absolute abundance of each unique TCRbeta CDR3 region, sequences were collapsed and filtered. T cell fraction was estimated by normalization of TCRbeta template counts to usable DNA, with usable DNA being measured through amplification of reference genes present in all nucleated cells. Repertoire TCRs were annotated as SARS-CoV-2-specific when V gene, CDR3 amino acid sequence and J gene were exactly matched to a known reactive TCR set. MIRA supplied the reference SARS-CoV-2 TCR set, which was filtered for enrichment in COVID-19-positive ImmuneCODE repertoires so that public or cross-reactive TCRs were removed. Based on the MIRA antigens, annotated TCRs were further analysed at the level of specific ORF or position within ORF. Breadth was defined as annotated unique rearrangements over total unique productive rearrangements; depth was the summed frequency of those rearrangements. TCR breadth was compared between groups using two-sided Wilcoxon rank-sum tests. What TCRdb holds here is the immuneACCESS table cut down to in-frame rearrangements. Part of the clones is not present; checked against another copy, under half of the missing clones reflect an unresolved V gene, and the others are unexplained. The V and J calls and clone size were taken over from that table, and D and trimming were inferred from the DNA. This sample holds about 350,000 clones; less than 90% were observed only once. In total, the top ten clones hold roughly 10% of the sample.

Sequenced material: peripheral blood, taken in a trial of Ad26.COV2.S vaccine versus placebo. The chain is encoded by TRBV19 joined to TRBJ2-2, and possibly TRBD2, on 6 matching bases. The receptor's source is a person between 18 and 60 years old who received the Ad26.COV2.S COVID-19 vaccine or a placebo. This receptor has the CDR3 CATRWDSNTGELFF. The DNA is TGTGCCACCCGGTGGGACTCAAACACCGGGGAGCTGTTTTTT.